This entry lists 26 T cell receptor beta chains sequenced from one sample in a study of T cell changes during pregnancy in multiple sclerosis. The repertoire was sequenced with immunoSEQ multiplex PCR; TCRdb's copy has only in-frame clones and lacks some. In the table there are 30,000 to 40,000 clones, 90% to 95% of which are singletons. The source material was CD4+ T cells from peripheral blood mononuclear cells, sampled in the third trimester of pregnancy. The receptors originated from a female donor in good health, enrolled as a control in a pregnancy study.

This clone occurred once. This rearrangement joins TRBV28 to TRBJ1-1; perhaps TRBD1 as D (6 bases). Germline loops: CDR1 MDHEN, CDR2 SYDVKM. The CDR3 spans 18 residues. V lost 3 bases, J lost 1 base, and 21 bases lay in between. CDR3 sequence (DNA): TGTGCCAGCAGTTTCGTATTTGGCAGCGGACAGCCGAACACTGAAGCTTTCTTT. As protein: CASSFVFGSGQPNTEAFF.

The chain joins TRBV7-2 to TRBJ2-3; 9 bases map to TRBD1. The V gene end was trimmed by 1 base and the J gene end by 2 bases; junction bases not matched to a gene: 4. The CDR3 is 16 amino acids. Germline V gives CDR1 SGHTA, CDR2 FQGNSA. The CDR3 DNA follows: TGTGCCAGCAGCTTAGGGGGACAGGGTTTCACAGATACGCAGTATTTT. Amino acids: CASSLGGQGFTDTQYF.

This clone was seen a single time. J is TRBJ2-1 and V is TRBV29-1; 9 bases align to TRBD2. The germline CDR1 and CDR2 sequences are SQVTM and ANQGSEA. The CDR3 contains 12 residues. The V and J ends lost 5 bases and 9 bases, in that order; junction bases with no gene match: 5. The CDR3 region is CSVRGRAVEQFF. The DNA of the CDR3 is TGCAGCGTTCGCGGGAGGGCCGTTGAGCAGTTCTTC.

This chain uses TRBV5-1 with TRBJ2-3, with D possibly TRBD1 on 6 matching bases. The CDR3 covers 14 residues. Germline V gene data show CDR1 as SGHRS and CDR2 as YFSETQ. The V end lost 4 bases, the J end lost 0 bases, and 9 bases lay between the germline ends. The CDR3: CASSPDSSTDTQYF. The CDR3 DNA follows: TGCGCCAGCAGCCCGGACAGTAGCACAGATACGCAGTATTTT.

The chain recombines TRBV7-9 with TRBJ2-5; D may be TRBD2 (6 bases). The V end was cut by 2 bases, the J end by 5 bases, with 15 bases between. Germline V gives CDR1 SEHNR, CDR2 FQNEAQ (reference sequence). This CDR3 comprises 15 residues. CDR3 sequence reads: CASSLRGGLTETQYF. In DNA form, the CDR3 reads TGTGCCAGCAGCTTACGGGGAGGCTTAACGGAGACCCAGTACTTC.

In DNA form, the CDR3 reads TGCGCCAGCAGCTCTAGCGGCTCCTACGAGCAGTACTTC. It is translated as CASSSSGSYEQYF. V is TRBV5-1 and J is TRBJ2-7; TRBD2 matches at 7 bases. This CDR3 region has 13 residues. CDR1 is SGHRS, CDR2 YFSETQ, per germline. Unmatched junction bases numbered 0, after V lost 3 bases and J lost 0 bases.

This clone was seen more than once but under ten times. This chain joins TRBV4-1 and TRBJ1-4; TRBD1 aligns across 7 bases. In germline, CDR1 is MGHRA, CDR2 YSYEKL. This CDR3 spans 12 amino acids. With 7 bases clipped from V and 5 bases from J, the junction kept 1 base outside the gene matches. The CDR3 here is CASNRGNEKLFF. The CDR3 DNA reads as TGCGCCAGCAACAGGGGAAATGAAAAACTGTTTTTT.

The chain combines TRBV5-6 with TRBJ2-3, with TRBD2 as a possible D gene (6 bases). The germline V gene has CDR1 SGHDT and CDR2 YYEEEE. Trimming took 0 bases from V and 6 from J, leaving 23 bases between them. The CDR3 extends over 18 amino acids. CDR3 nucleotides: TGTGCCAGCAGCTTGGCAGCGGGCAGGTTAGATGGTTGGGATACGCAGTATTTT. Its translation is CASSLAAGRLDGWDTQYF.

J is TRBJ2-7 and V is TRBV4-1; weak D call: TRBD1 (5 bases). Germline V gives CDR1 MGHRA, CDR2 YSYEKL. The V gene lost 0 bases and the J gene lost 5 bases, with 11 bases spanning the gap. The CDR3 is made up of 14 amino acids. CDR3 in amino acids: CASSQDQGRDEQYF. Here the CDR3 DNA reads TGCGCCAGCAGCCAAGACCAGGGTAGGGACGAGCAGTACTTC.

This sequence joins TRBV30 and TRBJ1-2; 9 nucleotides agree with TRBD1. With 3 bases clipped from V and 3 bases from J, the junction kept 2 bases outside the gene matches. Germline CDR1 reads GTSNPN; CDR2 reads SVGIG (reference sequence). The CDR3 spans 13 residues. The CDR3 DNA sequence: TGTGCCTGGAGGGGACAGGGATACTATGGCTACACCTTC. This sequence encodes CAWRGQGYYGYTF.

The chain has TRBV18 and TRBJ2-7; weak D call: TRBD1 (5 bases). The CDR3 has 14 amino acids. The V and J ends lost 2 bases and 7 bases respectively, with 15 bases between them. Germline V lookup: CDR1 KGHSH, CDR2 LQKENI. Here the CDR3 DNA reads TGTGCCAGCTCACCATCAGAAGGGGCTAGAGAGCAGTACTTC. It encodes CASSPSEGAREQYF.

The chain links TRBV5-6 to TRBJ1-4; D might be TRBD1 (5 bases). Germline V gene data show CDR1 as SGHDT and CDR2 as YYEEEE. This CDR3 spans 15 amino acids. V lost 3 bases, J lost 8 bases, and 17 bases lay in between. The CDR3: CASSSGTRVLEKLFF. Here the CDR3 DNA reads TGTGCCAGCAGCTCTGGCACCAGGGTATTAGAAAAACTGTTTTTT.

Here the CDR3 reads CASSFPVVAGPNEQFF. Here the CDR3 DNA reads TGCGCCAGCAGCTTCCCTGTGGTGGCGGGGCCTAATGAGCAGTTCTTC. The gene calls are TRBV5-1 and TRBJ2-1; possible D gene TRBD2, 6 bases. This CDR3 region has 16 residues. Deletions cut 2 bases from V and 7 bases from J, with 19 bases between. Germline V CDR1 and CDR2: SGHRS, YFSETQ.

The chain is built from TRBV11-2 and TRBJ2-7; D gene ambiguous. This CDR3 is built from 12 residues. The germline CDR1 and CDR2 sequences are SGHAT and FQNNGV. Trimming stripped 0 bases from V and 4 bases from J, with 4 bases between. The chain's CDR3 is CASSLDGYEQYF. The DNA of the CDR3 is TGTGCCAGCAGCTTAGACGGGTACGAGCAGTACTTC.

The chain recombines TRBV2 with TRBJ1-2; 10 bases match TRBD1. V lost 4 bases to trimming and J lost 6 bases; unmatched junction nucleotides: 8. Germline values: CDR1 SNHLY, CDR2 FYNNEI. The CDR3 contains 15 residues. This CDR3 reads CASSVLGTGADGYTF. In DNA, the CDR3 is TGTGCCAGCAGTGTTCTCGGGACAGGGGCAGATGGCTACACCTTC.

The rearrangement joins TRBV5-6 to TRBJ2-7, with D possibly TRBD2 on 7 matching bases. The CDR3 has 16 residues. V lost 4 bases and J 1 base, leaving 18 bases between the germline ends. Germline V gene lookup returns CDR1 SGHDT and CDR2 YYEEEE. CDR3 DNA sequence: TGTGCCAGCAGCCCAACAAGGGGGGGCGCTTCCTACGAGCAGTACTTC. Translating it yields CASSPTRGGASYEQYF. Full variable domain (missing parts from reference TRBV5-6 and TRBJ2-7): DAGVTQSPTHLIKTRGQQVTLRCSPKSGHDTVSWYQQALGQGPQFIFQYYEEEERQRGNFPDRFSGHQFPNYSSELNVNALLLGDSALYLCASSPTRGGASYEQYFGPGTRLTVT.

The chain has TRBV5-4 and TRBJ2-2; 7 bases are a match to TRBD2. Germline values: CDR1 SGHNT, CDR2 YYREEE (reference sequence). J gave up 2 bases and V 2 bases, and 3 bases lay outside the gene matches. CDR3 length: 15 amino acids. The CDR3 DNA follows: TGTGCCAGCAGCTTAGGCGGGAGCAACACCGGGGAGCTGTTTTTT. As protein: CASSLGGSNTGELFF.

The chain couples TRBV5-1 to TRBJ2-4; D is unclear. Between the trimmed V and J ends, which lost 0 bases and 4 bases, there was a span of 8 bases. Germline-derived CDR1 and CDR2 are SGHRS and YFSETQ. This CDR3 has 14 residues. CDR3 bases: TGCGCCAGCAGCTTGGAACAGACGAAAAACATTCAGTACTTC. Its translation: CASSLEQTKNIQYF.

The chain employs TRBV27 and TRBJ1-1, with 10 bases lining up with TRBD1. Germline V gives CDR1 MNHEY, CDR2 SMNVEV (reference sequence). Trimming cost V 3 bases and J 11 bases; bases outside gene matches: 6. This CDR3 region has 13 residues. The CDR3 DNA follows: TGTGCCAGCAGTTTTTGGGACAGGGGTATGGCTTTCTTT. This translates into CASSFWDRGMAFF.

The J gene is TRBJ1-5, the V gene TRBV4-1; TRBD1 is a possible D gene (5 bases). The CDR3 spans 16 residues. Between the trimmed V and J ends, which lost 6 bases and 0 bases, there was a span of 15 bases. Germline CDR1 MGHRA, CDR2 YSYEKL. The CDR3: CASRPQGGDSNQPQHF. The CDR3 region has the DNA TGCGCCAGCAGACCCCAGGGTGGGGATAGCAATCAGCCCCAGCATTTT.

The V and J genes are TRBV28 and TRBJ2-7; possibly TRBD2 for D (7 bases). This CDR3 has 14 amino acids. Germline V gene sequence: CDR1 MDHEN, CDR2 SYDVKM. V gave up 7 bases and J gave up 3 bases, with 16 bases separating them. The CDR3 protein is CASTRGDTLYEQYF. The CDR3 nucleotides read TGTGCCAGCACCCGGGGGGACACACTCTACGAGCAGTACTTC.

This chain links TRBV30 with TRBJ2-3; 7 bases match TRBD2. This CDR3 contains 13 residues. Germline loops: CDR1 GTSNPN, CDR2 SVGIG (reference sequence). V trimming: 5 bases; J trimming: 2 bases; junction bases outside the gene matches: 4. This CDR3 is CAWQTSHTDTQYF. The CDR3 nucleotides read TGTGCCTGGCAGACTAGCCACACAGATACGCAGTATTTT.

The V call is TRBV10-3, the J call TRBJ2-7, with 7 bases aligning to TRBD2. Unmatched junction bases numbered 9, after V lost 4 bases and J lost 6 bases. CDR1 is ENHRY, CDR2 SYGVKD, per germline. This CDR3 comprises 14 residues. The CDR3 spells CAISAVAGASEQYF. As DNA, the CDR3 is TGTGCCATCAGTGCGGTAGCGGGTGCTTCCGAGCAGTACTTC.

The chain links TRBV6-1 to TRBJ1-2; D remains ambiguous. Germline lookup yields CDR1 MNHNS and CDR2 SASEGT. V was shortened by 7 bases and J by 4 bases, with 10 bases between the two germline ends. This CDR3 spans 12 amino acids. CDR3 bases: TGTGCCAGCACCCCCCCAGTCTATGGCTACACCTTC. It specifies CASTPPVYGYTF.

CDR3 sequence (DNA): TGTGCCAGCAGCCCCAGGACTAGCGGGAGGGCCGTTCTTAGCACCGGGGAGCTGTTTTTT. Translation: CASSPRTSGRAVLSTGELFF. The chain links TRBV5-5 to TRBJ2-2, with TRBD2 matching over 15 bases. Per germline, CDR1 SGHKS and CDR2 YYEKEE (reference sequence). The V segment lost 4 bases and the J segment 4 bases; nucleotides outside the gene matches: 14. The CDR3 is made up of 20 amino acids.

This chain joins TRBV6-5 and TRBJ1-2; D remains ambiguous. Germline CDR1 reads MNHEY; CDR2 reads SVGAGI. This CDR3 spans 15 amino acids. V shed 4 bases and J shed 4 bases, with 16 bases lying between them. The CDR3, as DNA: TGTGCCAGCAGTTTAACCGCCGGTGCGAGCTATGGCTACACCTTC. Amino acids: CASSLTAGASYGYTF.